This TCR beta chain is from a study of blood T cell repertoires in COVID-19. Looking at the study overall: Samples of COVID-19 (acute and convalescent) were obtained from the United States, Italy and Spain.

Trimming removed 3 bases at V and 6 bases at J, with 17 bases between. Germline CDR1 is DFQATT and CDR2 is SNEGSKA (reference sequence). The CDR3 is 15 amino acids. Authors' processing steps: Nucleated cell counts were estimated from reference gene primer amplification. Sequencing was performed with immunoSEQ multiplex PCR; in TCRdb, only in-frame clones are kept and a portion is missing. V and J calls and clone size are those listed in that table; D and trimming were worked out from the DNA. In the table there are roughly 450,000 clones, 90% of which are singletons. This sequence originates from a man between 18 and 29 years old who had recovered from COVID-19. The J gene is TRBJ2-2, the V gene TRBV20-1; TRBD1 might be the D (6 bases). Sequences were obtained from PBMCs or T cells enriched from blood (not recorded which). The CDR3 is CSASRVVQGSGELFF. CDR3 DNA sequence: TGCAGTGCTAGTCGGGTCGTTCAGGGGTCCGGGGAGCTGTTTTTT.